This T cell receptor (beta chain) was profiled in a study of human T cells and chemical hapten exposure. This clonotype was observed at least ten times. Its antigen is still unknown. One junction end disagrees with the germline gene, perhaps due to a read error. TCRdb re-called the RACE reads with MiXCR, one entry per CDR3 protein. The table has about 190,000 distinct CDR3 sequences, 20% to 25% seen once; the top ten hold approximately 2.5%. Germline CDR1 is SGHRS and CDR2 is YFSETQ. The CDR3 covers 13 residues. Time point here: patch test 3, about 24 weeks after DPC sensitization. Treatment noted: therapeutic diphenylcyclopropenone sensitization with weekly scalp DPC. General study results and limits: Significantly greater numbers of large CDR3 similarity clusters came from expanded TCRs than from controls.

The sequenced sample was whole blood, obtained in connection with sensitization to the hapten diphenylcyclopropenone (DPC). This chain uses TRBV5-1 with TRBJ2-7; D is perhaps TRBD1 (6 bases). This sequence was found in a woman between 35 and 50 years old with alopecia areata. Some clones in this sample may be carry-over from other donors' samples. The CDR3: CASSRTATYEQYF. The CDR3 DNA is TGTGCCAGCAGTCGGACAGCGACCTACGAGCAGTACTTC.